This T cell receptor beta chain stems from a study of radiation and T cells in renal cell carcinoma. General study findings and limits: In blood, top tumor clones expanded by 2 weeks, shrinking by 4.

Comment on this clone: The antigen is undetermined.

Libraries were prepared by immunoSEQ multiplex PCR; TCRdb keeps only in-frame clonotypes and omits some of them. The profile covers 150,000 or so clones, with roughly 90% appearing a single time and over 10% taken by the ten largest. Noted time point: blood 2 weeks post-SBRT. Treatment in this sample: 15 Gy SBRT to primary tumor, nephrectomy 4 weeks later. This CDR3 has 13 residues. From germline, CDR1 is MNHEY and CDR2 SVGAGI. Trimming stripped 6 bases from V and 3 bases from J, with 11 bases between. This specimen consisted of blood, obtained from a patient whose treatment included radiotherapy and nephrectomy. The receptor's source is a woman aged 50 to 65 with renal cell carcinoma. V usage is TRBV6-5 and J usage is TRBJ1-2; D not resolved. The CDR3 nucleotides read TGTGCCAGCAGCCGTACACCATACTATGGCTACACCTTC. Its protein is CASSRTPYYGYTF.